What follows are 7 T cell receptor beta chains derived from one specimen sequenced in a study of cytomegalovirus exposure and HLA in healthy donors. PCR used 60 Vbeta primers and 13 Jbeta primers. The table came from immunoSEQ multiplex PCR; TCRdb's copy has only in-frame clones and leaves some out. The sample has some 180,000 clones; more than 65% are singletons. The sequencing input was PBMCs. The receptor source for this set is a woman in her twenties or thirties in good health and CMV-seropositive.

The CDR3 is CASSALGGTNTEAFF. The CDR3 nucleotides are TGTGCCAGCAGCGCCCTCGGGGGGACGAACACTGAAGCTTTCTTT. The V and J genes are TRBV7-9 and TRBJ1-1; TRBD1 might be the D (5 bases). This CDR3 spans 15 amino acids. V lost 5 bases and J lost 1, with 14 bases in between. Germline-derived CDR1 and CDR2 are SEHNR and FQNEAQ (reference sequence).

The genes are TRBV25-1 and TRBJ2-7; weak D call: TRBD1 (5 bases). CDR3 length equals 14 residues. V was trimmed by 4 bases and J by 1 base, leaving 11 bases between them. Germline CDR1 is MGHDK and CDR2 is SYGVNS. The CDR3 bases are TGTGCCAGCAGTGTAACAGGAGTATCCTACGAGCAGTACTTC. Translated, it gives CASSVTGVSYEQYF.

The V call is TRBV6-5, the J call TRBJ2-5, with TRBD2 matching over 7 bases. Germline CDR1 MNHEY, CDR2 SVGAGI. The CDR3 consists of 13 residues. With V trimmed by 0 bases and J by 10 bases, 5 bases remained unmatched. CDR3 nucleotide sequence: TGTGCCAGCAGTTACTCGGCCGGGGGGATCCAGTACTTC. The encoded protein is CASSYSAGGIQYF.

This clone was seen a few times. The rearrangement joins TRBV7-2 to TRBJ1-5, with 7 bases aligning to TRBD1. CDR3 length: 15 residues. With V trimmed by 5 bases and J by 5 bases, 9 bases remained unmatched. Germline V gives CDR1 SGHTA, CDR2 FQGNSA. CDR3 sequence: CASSLERGLYQPQHF. CDR3 DNA: TGTGCCAGCAGCCTAGAGAGGGGGCTATATCAGCCCCAGCATTTT.

The chain couples TRBV11-3 to TRBJ1-6, with D unclear. The germline gives CDR1 SGHNT, CDR2 YENEEA. The CDR3 extends over 12 amino acids. Trimming removed 7 bases from V and 10 bases from J, with 11 bases in between. CDR3 sequence: CASKLAGSPLHF. The CDR3 DNA follows: TGTGCCAGCAAACTAGCGGGATCACCCCTCCACTTT.

V gene TRBV7-9 combines with J gene TRBJ2-5; maybe TRBD1 (6 bases). Germline V gene lookup returns CDR1 SEHNR and CDR2 FQNEAQ (reference sequence). The V end was cut by 5 bases, the J end by 2 bases, with 9 bases between. This CDR3 contains 13 residues. The CDR3 sequence is CASSVQGQETQYF. The CDR3 nucleotides are TGTGCCAGCAGCGTACAGGGACAAGAGACCCAGTACTTC. The whole variable domain, filled in from reference TRBV7-9 and TRBJ2-5, reads DTGVSQNPRHKITKRGQNVTFRCDPISEHNRLYWYRQTLGQGPEFLTYFQNEAQLEKSRLLSDRFSAERPKGSFSTLEIQRTEQGDSAMYLCASSVQGQETQYFGPGTRLLVL.

A few counts support this clone. The rearrangement links TRBV9 to TRBJ1-4, with a possible D match to TRBD1 (5 bases). Per the germline V gene, CDR1 is SGDLS and CDR2 is YYNGEE. V was trimmed by 1 base and J by 6 bases, leaving 10 bases between them. This CDR3 has 14 residues. The CDR3 DNA reads as TGTGCCAGCAGCGTAAGGGGCGCCGATGAAAAACTGTTTTTT. Protein: CASSVRGADEKLFF. Full variable domain (outside the CDR3, taken from reference TRBV9 and TRBJ1-4): DSGVTQTPKHLITATGQRVTLRCSPRSGDLSVYWYQQSLDQGLQFLIQYYNGEERAKGNILERFSAQQFPDLHSELNLSSLELGDSALYFCASSVRGADEKLFFGSGTQLSVL.